The source of this T cell receptor beta chain is a study of T cells expressing NK-cell markers. Background on the study: Source material for TCR beta repertoires consisted of sorted CD3+CD56+NKG2C+, CD3+CD56+NKG2C- and CD3+CD56-NKG2C+ T cells. The sequencing cohort of eight donors included seven HCMV-seropositive individuals and one seronegative individual. Study results and caveats: What remained unclear was the HCMV specificity of expanded NKG2C+ T cell clones.

The CDR3 has 13 residues. The germline V gene has CDR1 SGDLS and CDR2 YYNGEE. One entry per CDR3 protein, without DNA, is what TCRdb gives after re-calling the 5' RACE reads. Recorded for this sample: about 460,000 distinct CDR3 sequences. Turning to this clonotype: Its antigen is as yet unknown.

The receptor was derived from a woman in her forties or fifties in good health. The J gene is TRBJ2-5, the V gene TRBV9; TCRdb lists TRBD2, though no DNA is available to test this call. Source material: blood T cells: a sorted CD56 or NKG2C T cell subset, CD4+ or CD8+ T cells, or bulk PBMC T cells (not recorded which). The CDR3 loop reads CASSRAIQETQYF.